Each of the 5 T cell receptor beta chains below was sequenced from the same sample in a study of shared clonotypes between healthy human individuals (dated by TCRdb to 2018 to 2020). Libraries were prepared through the immunoSEQ multiplex PCR assay. TCRdb retrieved this table from immuneACCESS and kept in-frame rearrangements only. Not all clones are present; in checked studies, unresolved V genes account for under half, and no reason is known for the remainder. For this sample there are 2 million to 2.5 million clones; under 95% appear just once. The ten largest clones add up to about 0.36% of the sample. Sequencing was done on a sample of naive CD4+ T cells from PBMCs. The cell subset or site label for this specimen denotes: CD45RA+ positively selected. The receptor set was obtained from a young man in good health. Some clones in this sample may be carry-over from other donors' samples.

J is TRBJ2-1 and V is TRBV15; possible D gene TRBD1, 5 bases. Germline CDR1 is LNHNV and CDR2 is YYDKDF (reference sequence). The CDR3 is made up of 12 amino acids. Deletions cut 7 bases from V and 11 bases from J, with 15 bases between. CDR3 sequence: CATTDNRLQQFF. CDR3 bases: TGTGCCACCACCGACAACAGGTTGCAGCAGTTCTTC.

This chain uses TRBV9 with TRBJ2-2, with 9 bases fitting TRBD2. In germline, CDR1 is SGDLS, CDR2 YYNGEE. The CDR3 totals 17 residues. J lost 3 bases, V lost 4 bases, and 10 bases had no gene match. CDR3 amino acids: CASSPRFTSGYTGELFF. As DNA, the CDR3 is TGTGCCAGCAGCCCTAGGTTCACTAGCGGGTACACCGGGGAGCTGTTTTTT.

The chain employs TRBV9 and TRBJ2-1, with unresolved D. V dropped 1 base and J dropped 6 bases, with 20 bases sitting between them. The germline CDR1 and CDR2 sequences are SGDLS and YYNGEE. The CDR3 spans 17 residues. In nucleotides, the CDR3 is TGTGCCAGCAGCGTATTTATTGGGCCCCCCCAACCCAATGAGCAGTTCTTC. This encodes CASSVFIGPPQPNEQFF.

This chain connects TRBV9 to TRBJ2-5, with D possibly called TRBD1 or TRBD2 (5 bases each). V lost 2 bases and J 5 bases, leaving 16 bases between the germline ends. CDR1 is SGDLS and CDR2 is YYNGEE in the germline V gene. The CDR3 runs to 15 residues. CDR3 nucleotides: TGTGCCAGCAGCGTTGACTCCGGGGCCGGGGAGACCCAGTACTTC. Encoded protein: CASSVDSGAGETQYF.

V gene TRBV4-2 combines with J gene TRBJ2-2, with D possibly being TRBD2 (6 bases). The CDR3 has 14 residues. Trimming pared 2 bases from V and 9 bases from J, leaving 13 bases between. Looked up from germline, CDR1 is LGHNA and CDR2 is YNFKEQ. The CDR3 DNA reads as TGTGCCAGCAGCCAAACGTTAGCGGCCCGGGAGCTGTTTTTT. Translated, it gives CASSQTLAARELFF.